The following is a T cell receptor (beta chain) sequence with its context. What it binds is not known. Sequencing used immunoSEQ multiplex PCR; TCRdb keeps in-frame clones, though not all of them. The sample holds some 29,000 clones; approximately 80% are singletons and the top ten take about 0.094%. The CDR3 contains 12 residues. Trimming left V 5 bases short and J 8 bases short, with 10 bases between. CDR1 and CDR2 from the germline V gene are LGHNT and FRNRAP. The data stem from a study of regulatory dendritic cells for organ transplantation. Findings of the study overall: Mature dendritic cells appeared to drive more memory CD8+ clonal expansion than regulatory ones. Between individuals, the alloreactive memory CD8+ T cell pool differed considerably. Memory CD8+ T cells were the most oligoclonal; naive cells were highly diverse.

CD4+ or CD8+ T cells were sorted as naive CD45RA+ or memory CD45RO+. The sample was naive CD4+ T cells from blood. The subset is: CD45RA+ naive T cells. The chain recombines TRBV12-5 with TRBJ2-4; possible D gene TRBD1, 6 bases. The receptor's source is a human donor in good health. The CDR3 DNA is TGTGCTAGTGGTGGAGAGGGGGACATTCAGTACTTC. It specifies CASGGEGDIQYF. The variable domain in full, completed from reference TRBV12-5 and TRBJ2-4, reads DARVTQTPRHKVTEMGQEVTMRCQPILGHNTVFWYRQTMMQGLELLAYFRNRAPLDDSGMPKDRFSAEMPDATLATLKIQPSEPRDSAVYFCASGGEGDIQYFGAGTRLSVL.